This T cell receptor beta chain appears in the sequencing data of a study of cytomegalovirus exposure and HLA in healthy donors. Study summary: According to later analysis, the same platform produced the roughly 130 validation and around 730 first-cohort repertoires.

Sequenced by immunoSEQ multiplex PCR; TCRdb stores in-frame clones only, minus some. The sample holds some 150,000 clones, 70% to 90% seen once. This CDR3 has 10 residues. Germline CDR1 SQVTM, CDR2 ANQGSEA. With 8 bases removed from V and 6 bases from J, the gap between germline ends came to 11 bases. Regarding this clone: No antigen is known for it.

Study-level findings and limits: Three CMV-associated chains proved CMV antigen-specific in vitro.

The sequenced sample consisted of PBMCs. This TCR came from a young man in good health and CMV-seropositive. The chain links TRBV29-1 to TRBJ2-7; tentative D call: TRBD2 (5 bases). In DNA, the CDR3 is TGCAGCTACGTGGCGGGCGAGCAGTACTTC. Translating it yields CSYVAGEQYF.